A selection of T cell receptor beta chains follows, all from one sample in a study of shared clonotypes between healthy human individuals. The method was immunoSEQ multiplex PCR; TCRdb's version includes in-frame clones alone and lacks a portion of them. The sample lists some 1,100,000 clones; 75% to 80% were seen once. Sequencing input: memory CD4+ T cells from PBMCs. The receptor set was obtained from a man younger than 35 in good health. Some clones in this sample may be carry-over from other donors' samples. The CDR3 runs from the conserved cysteine through the conserved F or W. D genes are given only for firm matches. A row's size may be missing; if present it is once, few, many or a size class.

J | size | V | D | CDR3 | DNA
TRBJ1-1 | . | TRBV2 | . | CASKANGMNTEAFF | TGTGCCAGCAAGGCCAACGGCATGAACACTGAAGCTTTCTTT
TRBJ1-3 | . | TRBV2 | . | CASTLNSGNTIYF | TGTGCCAGCACTCTGAACTCTGGAAACACCATATATTTT
TRBJ1-1 | few | TRBV6-5 | . | CASSYWGENTEAFF | TGTGCCAGCAGTTACTGGGGGGAGAACACTGAAGCTTTCTTT
TRBJ2-5 | few | TRBV12-5 | . | CASGTTSAETQYF | TGTGCTAGTGGAACCACTAGTGCAGAGACCCAGTACTTC
TRBJ1-3 | . | TRBV7-9 | TRBD1 | CASSQDRNSGNTIYF | TGTGCCAGCAGTCAGGACAGGAACTCTGGAAACACCATATATTTT
TRBJ2-3 | . | TRBV5-4 | . | CASSNPSTDTQYF | TGTGCCAGCAGTAATCCTAGCACAGATACGCAGTATTTT
TRBJ1-5 | once | TRBV18 | . | CASSPGPGGGGNSNQPQHF | TGTGCCAGCTCACCCGGCCCCGGCGGGGGCGGTAATAGCAATCAGCCCCAGCATTTT
TRBJ1-1 | few | TRBV9 | . | CASSVDAAGGTEAFF | TGTGCCAGCAGCGTAGATGCAGCCGGAGGCACTGAAGCTTTCTTT
TRBJ2-7 | few | TRBV5-1 | . | CASRLRGRDNEQYF | TGCGCCAGCAGGTTGAGGGGGCGGGACAACGAGCAGTACTTC
TRBJ2-7 | . | TRBV18 | . | CASSPPMQSEQYF | TGTGCCAGCTCACCACCGATGCAGAGCGAGCAGTACTTC
TRBJ2-7 | . | TRBV5-4 | TRBD1 | CASSPPAAQGVYEQYF | TGTGCCAGCAGCCCGCCGGCCGCTCAGGGGGTCTACGAGCAGTACTTC
TRBJ2-7 | . | TRBV4-3 | . | CASSRLGVGYEQYF | TGCGCCAGCAGCCGGTTGGGAGTTGGCTACGAGCAGTACTTC
TRBJ2-7 | . | TRBV27 | . | CASSVGAVGSYEQYF | TGTGCCAGCAGTGTTGGGGCGGTAGGGTCCTACGAGCAGTACTTC
TRBJ2-3 | . | TRBV29-1 | . | CSAHGGTDTQYF | TGCAGCGCCCACGGGGGCACAGATACGCAGTATTTT
TRBJ2-5 | . | TRBV11-2 | TRBD2 | CASSLVLAGTQYF | TGTGCCAGCAGCTTAGTACTAGCGGGGACCCAGTACTTC
TRBJ2-7 | . | TRBV13 | TRBD2 | CASSLEKLTSGRTYEQYF | TGTGCCAGCAGCCTCGAAAAACTTACTAGCGGGAGGACCTACGAGCAGTACTTC
TRBJ1-1 | . | TRBV27 | . | CASRTQGVGTEAFF | TGTGCCAGCAGGACACAGGGCGTTGGCACTGAAGCTTTCTTT
TRBJ1-2 | . | TRBV19 | . | CASRELRGYTF | TGTGCCAGTAGAGAACTCAGAGGCTACACCTTC
TRBJ1-5 | few | TRBV10-1 | . | CASSENEDTQRNQPQHF | TGCGCCAGCAGTGAGAATGAGGATACACAACGCAATCAGCCCCAGCATTTT
TRBJ1-3 | . | TRBV6-4 | . | CASSDSLARDGLRDSSGNTIYF | TGTGCCAGCAGTGACTCGCTAGCGAGGGACGGCTTGCGGGACTCTTCTGGAAACACCATATATTTT
TRBJ1-2 | . | TRBV28 | TRBD1 | CASRQSRGQNYGYTF | TGTGCCAGCAGACAGAGTAGGGGGCAGAACTATGGCTACACCTTC
TRBJ1-1 | . | TRBV5-1 | . | CASSLFSATMNTEAFF | TGCGCCAGCAGCTTGTTCTCGGCCACGATGAACACTGAAGCTTTCTTT
TRBJ1-1 | . | TRBV19 | . | CASSDPAHSTEAFF | TGTGCCAGTTCCGACCCCGCGCACAGCACTGAAGCTTTCTTT
TRBJ2-5 | . | TRBV5-1 | TRBD1 | CASSRRTGANQETQYF | TGCGCCAGCAGCCGACGGACAGGAGCCAACCAAGAGACCCAGTACTTC
TRBJ2-7 | . | TRBV11-2 | . | CASSLQPGQGLEQYF | TGTGCCAGCAGCTTACAACCGGGACAAGGACTCGAGCAGTACTTC
TRBJ1-5 | few | TRBV19 | . | CASSMGRDQPQHF | TGTGCCAGTAGTATGGGTCGAGATCAGCCCCAGCATTTT
TRBJ1-3 | few | TRBV19 | . | CASAPVSGNTIYF | TGTGCCAGTGCCCCAGTTTCTGGAAACACCATATATTTT
TRBJ1-4 | . | TRBV4-3 | . | CASSQGARVGEKLFF | TGCGCCAGCAGCCAAGGGGCGAGGGTTGGGGAAAAACTGTTTTTT
TRBJ2-3 | . | TRBV7-8 | . | CASSLASNTDTQYF | TGTGCCAGCAGCTTAGCCAGCAACACAGATACGCAGTATTTT
TRBJ1-4 | . | TRBV5-6 | . | CASSLVRAGDEKLFF | TGTGCCAGCAGCTTGGTAAGGGCAGGGGATGAAAAACTGTTTTTT
TRBJ2-2 | once | TRBV29-1 | TRBD2 | CSVDVGLANTGELFF | TGCAGCGTTGACGTGGGACTAGCCAACACCGGGGAGCTGTTTTTT
TRBJ2-7 | . | TRBV9 | . | CASSVEECLSVARFPYEQYF | TGTGCCAGCAGCGTAGAGGAATGTCTTTCGGTAGCGCGTTTTCCCTACGAGCAGTACTTC
TRBJ1-1 | few | TRBV7-2 | . | CASSHYSSGGYEAFF | TGTGCCAGCAGCCATTATTCGAGCGGGGGATATGAAGCTTTCTTT
TRBJ2-3 | . | TRBV2 | TRBD2 | CASSELLAADTQYF | TGTGCCAGCAGTGAACTACTAGCGGCAGATACGCAGTATTTT
TRBJ2-7 | once | TRBV2 | TRBD1 | CASSDQQGIGGYF | TGTGCCAGCAGTGACCAACAGGGGATAGGTGGGTACTTC
TRBJ2-1 | . | TRBV28 | TRBD2 | CASSLTSGPNQQFF | TGTGCCAGCAGTTTGACTAGCGGACCCAATCAGCAGTTCTTC
TRBJ2-3 | . | TRBV27 | . | CASSSRSPGSTDTQYF | TGTGCCAGCAGTTCCCGGTCGCCAGGCAGCACAGATACGCAGTATTTT
TRBJ1-5 | few | TRBV2 | . | CASSDGVRGPQHF | TGTGCCAGCAGTGACGGGGTTCGGGGGCCCCAGCATTTT